The 31 T cell receptor beta chains below come from one sample, sequenced in a study of OX40 agonist ivuxolimab in advanced cancers. Sequencing used immunoSEQ multiplex PCR; TCRdb keeps in-frame clones, though not all of them. The sample includes more than 95,000 clones, 85% to 95% of them seen just once. Specimen: CD4+ or CD8+ T cells sorted from blood, collected in a trial of the OX40 agonist ivuxolimab. These receptors all stem from an adult with an advanced solid tumor such as melanoma, head and neck, liver or kidney cancer.

The chain couples TRBV13 to TRBJ1-5, with D maybe TRBD1 (5 bases). Trimming stripped 8 bases from V and 2 bases from J, with 13 bases between. The CDR3 extends over 14 amino acids. The germline V gene has CDR1 PRHDT and CDR2 FYEKMQ (reference sequence). The CDR3 is CASLRRGGNQPQHF. The CDR3 DNA follows: TGTGCCAGCCTTCGAAGGGGCGGCAATCAGCCCCAGCATTTT.

The gene calls are TRBV5-5 and TRBJ1-3, with unresolved D. Trimming removed 1 base from V and 6 bases from J, with 14 bases in between. The germline gives CDR1 SGHKS, CDR2 YYEKEE (reference sequence). The length of the CDR3 is 15 residues. The CDR3 sequence: CASSLFGPEENTIYF. CDR3 DNA: TGTGCCAGCAGCTTGTTCGGACCCGAGGAAAACACCATATATTTT.

The chain has TRBV9 and TRBJ2-3, with 12 bases lining up with TRBD2. With V trimmed by 1 base and J by 5 bases, 17 bases remained unmatched. Germline V CDR1 and CDR2: SGDLS, YYNGEE. This CDR3 is 20 amino acids long. The DNA of the CDR3 is TGTGCCAGCAGCGTATTCCCGGAGGGGGCGACTAGCGGGAGAAAAGATACGCAGTATTTT. It encodes CASSVFPEGATSGRKDTQYF.

V gene TRBV27 combines with J gene TRBJ1-5; no clear D. The CDR3 is 14 amino acids. The V gene lost 6 bases and the J gene lost 4 bases, with 13 bases spanning the gap. Looked up from germline, CDR1 is MNHEY and CDR2 is SMNVEV (reference sequence). In nucleotides, the CDR3 is TGTGCCAGCAGCTTGGGCGAGGTAAATCAGCCCCAGCATTTT. Translation gives CASSLGEVNQPQHF.

This clone was seen a single time. The rearrangement joins TRBV11-1 to TRBJ2-2; 13 positions match TRBD2. The germline CDR1 and CDR2 sequences are SGHAT and FQDESV (reference sequence). The CDR3 covers 16 residues. Trimming at V came to 5 bases and at J to 7 bases, leaving 7 bases not matched to a gene. CDR3 amino acids: CASSPPGLAGIGELFF. CDR3 coding DNA: TGTGCCAGCAGCCCCCCGGGACTAGCGGGAATCGGGGAGCTGTTTTTT.

The V call is TRBV15, the J call TRBJ1-2, with TRBD1 matching over 9 bases. The CDR3 length is 15 residues. CDR1 and CDR2 from the germline V gene are LNHNV and YYDKDF (reference sequence). The V and J ends lost 0 bases and 4 bases, in that order; junction bases with no gene match: 3. The CDR3 protein is CATSRDATGGYGYTF. The CDR3 nucleotides read TGTGCCACCAGCAGAGACGCGACAGGGGGCTATGGCTACACCTTC.

The genes are TRBV18 and TRBJ2-2; D gene ambiguous. CDR3 length: 14 amino acids. The V gene's germline CDR1 is KGHSH and CDR2 LQKENI. V was trimmed by 5 bases and J by 3 bases, leaving 10 bases between them. DNA for the CDR3: TGTGCCAGCTCAAACCACGGAGACACCGGGGAGCTGTTTTTT. It encodes CASSNHGDTGELFF. Drawing the rest from reference TRBV18 and TRBJ2-2, the complete variable domain is NAGVMQNPRHLVRRRGQEARLRCSPMKGHSHVYWYRQLPEEGLKFMVYLQKENIIDESGMPKERFSAEFPKEGPSILRIQQVVRGDSAAYFCASSNHGDTGELFFGEGSRLTVL.

The chain has TRBV7-2 and TRBJ1-6, with D possibly matching TRBD1 (5 bases). CDR3 length equals 14 residues. Trimming stripped 5 bases from V and 7 bases from J, with 12 bases between. Germline V gives CDR1 SGHTA, CDR2 FQGNSA. In DNA, the CDR3 is TGTGCCAGCAGCGCCTGGGAGGGGAATTCACCCCTCCACTTT. Translating it yields CASSAWEGNSPLHF.

The J gene is TRBJ2-4, the V gene TRBV7-9; 10 bases align to TRBD2. V gave up 5 bases and J gave up 6 bases; unmatched junction bases: 7. The CDR3 consists of 15 residues. CDR1 SEHNR and CDR2 FQNEAQ come from the germline V gene (reference sequence). CDR3 DNA: TGTGCCAGCAGCACCAGGACTAGCGGTAGAAACATTCAGTACTTC. Translation: CASSTRTSGRNIQYF.

V and J are TRBV27 and TRBJ2-1, with 11 nucleotides matching TRBD2. CDR1 is MNHEY and CDR2 is SMNVEV in the germline V gene (reference sequence). The J segment lost 7 bases and the V segment lost 7 bases, leaving 12 bases of the junction unmatched. This CDR3 region has 16 residues. In DNA, the CDR3 is TGTGCCAGCACCTCCCCTAGCGGGAGGACGGGTAATGAGCAGTTCTTC. This sequence encodes CASTSPSGRTGNEQFF.

This chain uses TRBV7-8 with TRBJ2-3; D unresolved. Germline V CDR1 and CDR2: SGHVS, FQNEAQ. This CDR3 comprises 14 residues. V shed 5 bases and J shed 6 bases, with 15 bases lying between them. The chain's CDR3 is CASSPKSLLDTQYF. DNA of the CDR3: TGTGCCAGCAGCCCCAAGTCCCTCCTGGATACGCAGTATTTT.

The genes are TRBV27 and TRBJ1-6; D gene uncertain. CDR3 length equals 13 residues. V was pared by 3 bases and J by 8 bases, with 8 bases between. Germline-derived CDR1 and CDR2 are MNHEY and SMNVEV (reference sequence). CDR3 sequence: CASSFRWDSPLHF. The CDR3 region has the DNA TGTGCCAGCAGTTTCCGATGGGATTCACCCCTCCACTTT.

The CDR3 sequence is CASSSSGRVTDTQYF. CDR3 sequence (DNA): TGTGCCAGCAGCTCGAGCGGGAGGGTCACAGATACGCAGTATTTT. The V and J genes are TRBV7-2 and TRBJ2-3, with 10 positions matching TRBD2. The V gene end was trimmed by 4 bases and the J gene end by 2 bases; junction bases not matched to a gene: 3. CDR1 and CDR2 (germline): SGHTA, FQGNSA. The CDR3 loop spans 15 amino acids. The full variable domain, completed using reference TRBV7-2 and TRBJ2-3, is GAGVSQSPSNKVTEKGKDVELRCDPISGHTALYWYRQSLGQGLEFLIYFQGNSAPDKSGLPSDRFSAERTGGSVSTLTIQRTQQEDSAVYLCASSSSGRVTDTQYFGPGTRLTVL.

The chain combines TRBV19 with TRBJ2-1; 7 positions match TRBD1. V dropped 9 bases and J dropped 7; count of bases not matched to a gene: 15. The CDR3 extends over 15 amino acids. Germline V gene data show CDR1 as LNHDA and CDR2 as SQIVND (reference sequence). CDR3 loop: CASNLGGRGQNEQFF. The CDR3 coding sequence is TGTGCCAGCAACCTTGGGGGAAGGGGACAGAATGAGCAGTTCTTC.

The chain combines TRBV19 with TRBJ1-4; 7 nucleotides agree with TRBD1. The V gene's germline CDR1 is LNHDA and CDR2 SQIVND (reference sequence). Trimming cost V 9 bases and J 0 bases; bases outside gene matches: 10. The length of the CDR3 is 16 residues. CDR3 DNA sequence: TGTGCCAGCACACTACAGGGGAAGGCAACTAATGAAAAACTGTTTTTT. Translating gives CASTLQGKATNEKLFF.

The gene calls are TRBV4-3 and TRBJ2-7, with 14 bases that match TRBD2. This CDR3 is built from 16 residues. Germline-derived CDR1 and CDR2 are LGHNA and YSLEER. Germline trimming cut 3 bases from V and 3 bases from J; bases unmatched to any gene: 4. The CDR3 is CASSHRGLAGGYEQYF. For the CDR3, the DNA is TGCGCCAGCAGCCATCGCGGACTAGCGGGAGGCTACGAGCAGTACTTC.

CDR3 in DNA: TGTGCCACCAAGGGAAGCTCCTACGAGCAGTACTTC. Protein sequence: CATKGSSYEQYF. V gene TRBV15 combines with J gene TRBJ2-7; D not resolved. V lost 7 bases and J lost 0, with 7 bases in between. The CDR3 has 12 amino acids. Germline assignment: CDR1 LNHNV and CDR2 YYDKDF (reference sequence). Full variable domain (missing parts from reference TRBV15 and TRBJ2-7): DAMVIQNPRYQVTQFGKPVTLSCSQTLNHNVMYWYQQKSSQAPKLLFHYYDKDFNNEADTPDNFQSRRPNTSFCFLDIRSPGLGDTAMYLCATKGSSYEQYFGPGTRLTVT.

This chain joins TRBV28 and TRBJ1-5, with D possibly matching TRBD1 (6 bases). V was clipped by 3 bases and J by 6 bases, with 21 bases between them. Germline CDR1 and CDR2: MDHEN and SYDVKM. CDR3 length: 17 residues. The CDR3 loop is CASSFGVPQGTSQPQHF. The CDR3 nucleotides read TGTGCCAGCAGTTTTGGGGTCCCACAGGGAACAAGTCAGCCCCAGCATTTT.

This chain connects TRBV9 to TRBJ2-1, with 9 bases that match TRBD2. The V and J ends lost 3 bases and 9 bases, in that order; junction bases with no gene match: 4. Germline V gives CDR1 SGDLS, CDR2 YYNGEE. The CDR3 extends over 13 amino acids. The CDR3 DNA reads TGTGCCAGCAGCGGTAGCGGGAGAGGTGAGCAGTTCTTC. Translation: CASSGSGRGEQFF.

J is TRBJ2-1 and V is TRBV14; D gene uncertain. Germline lookup yields CDR1 SGHDN and CDR2 FVKESK. The CDR3 loop spans 13 amino acids. V lost 8 bases to trimming and J lost 4 bases, with 12 bases between them. The CDR3 here is CASRDTNYNEQFF. As DNA, the CDR3 is TGTGCCAGCCGAGACACCAATTACAATGAGCAGTTCTTC.

The rearrangement links TRBV11-2 to TRBJ1-1; D remains ambiguous. The CDR3 runs to 13 residues. Germline loops: CDR1 SGHAT, CDR2 FQNNGV. V dropped 0 bases and J dropped 5 bases, with 7 bases sitting between them. As DNA, the CDR3 is TGTGCCAGCAGCTTAGAGGGTACGACTGAAGCTTTCTTT. It is translated as CASSLEGTTEAFF.

This chain connects TRBV11-2 to TRBJ1-4, with D perhaps matching TRBD1 (5 bases). CDR1 is SGHAT, CDR2 FQNNGV, per germline. This CDR3 has 15 residues. Between the trimmed V and J ends, which lost 1 base and 4 bases, there was a span of 10 bases. The CDR3 loop reads CASSLVRGINEKLFF. In nucleotides, the CDR3 is TGTGCCAGCAGCTTAGTTCGGGGGATTAATGAAAAACTGTTTTTT.

CDR3 in DNA: TGTGCCAGCAGCGGGAGACAGAACGGGGAGCTGTTTTTT. Its translation is CASSGRQNGELFF. The chain couples TRBV2 to TRBJ2-2; the D gene is possibly TRBD2 (6 bases). V lost 6 bases and J lost 7, with 12 bases in between. The germline V gene has CDR1 SNHLY and CDR2 FYNNEI. This CDR3 contains 13 residues.

This chain joins TRBV10-1 and TRBJ1-1; maybe TRBD1 (6 bases). This CDR3 has 18 residues. Trimming took 4 bases from V and 1 from J, leaving 22 bases between them. Germline V CDR1 and CDR2: WNHNN, SYGVQD (reference sequence). CDR3 sequence (DNA): TGCGCCAGCAGTGGTGGGGGCGACAGAGGGGGAGAGAACACTGAAGCTTTCTTT. Translating it yields CASSGGGDRGGENTEAFF.

The rearrangement uses TRBV15 and TRBJ2-7; 10 bases agree with TRBD2. Germline V gene data show CDR1 as LNHNV and CDR2 as YYDKDF (reference sequence). This CDR3 spans 15 amino acids. J gave up 2 bases and V 2 bases, and 3 bases lay outside the gene matches. The CDR3 region is CATSRRTSGAYEQYF. In DNA, the CDR3 is TGTGCCACCAGCAGACGGACTAGCGGAGCCTACGAGCAGTACTTC.

This chain uses TRBV19 with TRBJ2-3; 14 positions agree with TRBD2. This CDR3 has 16 residues. CDR1 and CDR2 from the germline V gene are LNHDA and SQIVND (reference sequence). Trimming removed 5 bases from V and 5 bases from J; junction bases left unmatched: 6. For the CDR3, the DNA is TGTGCCAGTAGTTTGACTAGCGGGAGGGCGGTAGATACGCAGTATTTT. Amino acids: CASSLTSGRAVDTQYF.

The chain has TRBV6-6 and TRBJ2-1; the match to TRBD1 covers 8 bases. Germline CDR1 MNHNY, CDR2 SVGAGI (reference sequence). This CDR3 has 15 amino acids. V dropped 6 bases and J dropped 6; count of bases not matched to a gene: 10. The CDR3: CASRPNSGQGNEQFF. The CDR3 DNA reads as TGTGCCAGCAGACCTAACTCTGGACAGGGCAATGAGCAGTTCTTC.

The chain combines TRBV28 with TRBJ2-1; D possibly corresponds to TRBD2 (5 bases). Trimming cost V 1 base and J 2 bases, with 12 bases left between them. Germline CDR1 and CDR2: MDHEN and SYDVKM. This CDR3 is 16 amino acids long. The CDR3 DNA reads as TGTGCCAGCAGTTTATACACGGGAAGACCCTACAATGAGCAGTTCTTC. Its protein is CASSLYTGRPYNEQFF. Filled out from reference TRBV28 and TRBJ2-1, the complete variable domain reads DVKVTQSSRYLVKRTGEKVFLECVQDMDHENMFWYRQDPGLGLRLIYFSYDVKMKEKGDIPEGYSVSREKKERFSLILESASTNQTSMYLCASSLYTGRPYNEQFFGPGTRLTVL.

V usage is TRBV9 and J usage is TRBJ2-1, with D maybe TRBD1 (5 bases). The CDR3 has 13 residues. The germline V gene has CDR1 SGDLS and CDR2 YYNGEE. Trimming removed 3 bases from V and 4 bases from J, with 8 bases in between. The CDR3 spells CASSAQGYNEQFF. DNA of the CDR3: TGTGCCAGCAGCGCTCAGGGTTACAATGAGCAGTTCTTC.

This sequence joins TRBV20-1 and TRBJ1-1; D not certain. The CDR3 sequence is 10 residues long. CDR1 DFQATT and CDR2 SNEGSKA come from the germline V gene (reference sequence). With 4 bases removed from V and 7 bases from J, the gap between germline ends came to 7 bases. CDR3 nucleotide sequence: TGCAGTGCTAATGGGAATGAAGCTTTCTTT. Its protein product is CSANGNEAFF.

V usage is TRBV7-9 and J usage is TRBJ2-7; 7 bases are shared with TRBD1. CDR3 length: 13 amino acids. The V gene end was trimmed by 1 base and the J gene end by 3 bases; junction bases not matched to a gene: 0. Germline CDR1 reads SEHNR; CDR2 reads FQNEAQ (reference sequence). CDR3 loop: CASSLGDSYEQYF. DNA for the CDR3: TGTGCCAGCAGCTTAGGGGACAGCTACGAGCAGTACTTC.